This T cell receptor beta chain was recovered during a study of regulatory T cells in long-lasting Graves disease. Regarding the study as a whole: More public clonotypes were shared by persistent patients (around 2,600) than by new patients (roughly 870).

The TCR beta library used iRepertoire HTBI primers with Arm-PCR amplification of CDR3. TCRdb passed the multiplex PCR reads through MiXCR, listing each CDR3 protein once. The data show 400,000 to 600,000 distinct CDR3 sequences, 20% to 25% seen once. Per germline, CDR1 DFQATT and CDR2 SNEGSKA (reference sequence). The CDR3 sequence is 15 residues long. V was cut by 3 bases and J by 0 bases, with 14 bases left in between. As concerns this clonotype: Its cognate antigen is unknown.

Time point specified: persistent/refractory GD, antithyroid drugs over 5 years with positive TRAb. PBMCs were the source of the RNA used for TCR sequencing. The specimen comprised peripheral blood mononuclear cells (PBMCs), sampled when the disease was refractory, from a patient treated with antithyroid drugs. This receptor was obtained from a female donor with Graves disease. The chain joins TRBV20-1 to TRBJ1-1, with D unclear. CDR3 sequence reads: CSASLGRVMNTEAFF. The CDR3 bases are TGCAGTGCTAGCTTGGGTAGGGTAATGAACACTGAAGCTTTCTTT.